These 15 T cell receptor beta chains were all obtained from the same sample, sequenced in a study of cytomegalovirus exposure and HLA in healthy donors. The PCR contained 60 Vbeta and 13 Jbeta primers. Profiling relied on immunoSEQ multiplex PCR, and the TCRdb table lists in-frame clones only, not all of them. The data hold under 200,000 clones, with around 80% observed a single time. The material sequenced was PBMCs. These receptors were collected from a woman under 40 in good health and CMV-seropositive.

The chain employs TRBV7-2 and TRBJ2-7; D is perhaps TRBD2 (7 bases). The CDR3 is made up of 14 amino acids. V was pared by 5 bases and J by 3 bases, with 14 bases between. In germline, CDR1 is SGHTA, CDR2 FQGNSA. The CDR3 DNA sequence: TGTGCCAGCAGCCCCGGGGGGCGGGACTACGAGCAGTACTTC. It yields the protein CASSPGGRDYEQYF.

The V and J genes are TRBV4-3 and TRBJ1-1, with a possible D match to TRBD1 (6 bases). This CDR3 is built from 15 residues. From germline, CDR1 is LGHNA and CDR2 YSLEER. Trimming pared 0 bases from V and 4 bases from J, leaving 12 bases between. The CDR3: CASSQEARGSTEAFF. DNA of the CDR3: TGCGCCAGCAGCCAAGAAGCCAGGGGAAGCACTGAAGCTTTCTTT.

DNA of the CDR3: TGTGCCAGCAGTGAACCCCTGGGGGGGAACAACGAGCAGTACTTC. Translation gives CASSEPLGGNNEQYF. The chain recombines TRBV6-1 with TRBJ2-7; TRBD2 matches at 7 bases. The V segment lost 2 bases and the J segment 5 bases; nucleotides outside the gene matches: 9. Germline V gene lookup returns CDR1 MNHNS and CDR2 SASEGT. This CDR3 is built from 15 residues.

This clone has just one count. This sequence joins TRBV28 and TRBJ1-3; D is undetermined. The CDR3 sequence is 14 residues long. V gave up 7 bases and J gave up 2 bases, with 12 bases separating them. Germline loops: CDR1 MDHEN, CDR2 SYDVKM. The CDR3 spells CASTHLVPGNTIYF. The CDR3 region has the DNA TGTGCCAGCACCCACCTAGTACCTGGAAACACCATATATTTT.

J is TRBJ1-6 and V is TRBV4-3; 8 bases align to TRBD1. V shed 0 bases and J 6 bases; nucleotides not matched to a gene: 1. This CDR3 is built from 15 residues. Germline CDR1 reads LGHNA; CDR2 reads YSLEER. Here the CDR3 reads CASSQEGQANSPLHF. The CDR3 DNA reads TGCGCCAGCAGCCAAGAGGGACAGGCTAATTCACCCCTCCACTTT.

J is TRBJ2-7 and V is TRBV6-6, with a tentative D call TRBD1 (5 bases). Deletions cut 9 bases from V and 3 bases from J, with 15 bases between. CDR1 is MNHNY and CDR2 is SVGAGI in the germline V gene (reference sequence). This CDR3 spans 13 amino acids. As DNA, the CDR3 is TGTGCCAGTTCCCGGTGGGGCGGCTACGAGCAGTACTTC. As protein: CASSRWGGYEQYF.

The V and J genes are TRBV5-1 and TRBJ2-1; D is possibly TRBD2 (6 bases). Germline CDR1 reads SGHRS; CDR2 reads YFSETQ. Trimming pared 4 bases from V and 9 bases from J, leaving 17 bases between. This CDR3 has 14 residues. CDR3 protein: CASSLRESWGEQFF. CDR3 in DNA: TGCGCCAGCAGCCTGCGGGAATCCTGGGGTGAGCAGTTCTTC. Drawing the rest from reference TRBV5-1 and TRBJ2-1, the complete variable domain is KAGVTQTPRYLIKTRGQQVTLSCSPISGHRSVSWYQQTPGQGLQFLFEYFSETQRNKGNFPGRFSGRQFSNSRSEMNVSTLELGDSALYLCASSLRESWGEQFFGPGTRLTVL.

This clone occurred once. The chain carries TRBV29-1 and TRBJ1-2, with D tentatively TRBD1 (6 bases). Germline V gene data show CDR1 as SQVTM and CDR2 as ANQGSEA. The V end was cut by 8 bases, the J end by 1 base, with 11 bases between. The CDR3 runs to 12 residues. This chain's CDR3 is CSTGQNNYGYTF. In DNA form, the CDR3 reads TGCAGCACTGGACAGAATAACTATGGCTACACCTTC.

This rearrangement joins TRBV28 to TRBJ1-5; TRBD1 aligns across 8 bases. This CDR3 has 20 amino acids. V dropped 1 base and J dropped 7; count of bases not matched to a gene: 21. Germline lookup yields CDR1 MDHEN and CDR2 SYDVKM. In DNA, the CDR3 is TGTGCCAGCAGTTTATTTTGGGTCGGGAGACAGGGGCTCTCGGGGCAGCCCCAGCATTTT. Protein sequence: CASSLFWVGRQGLSGQPQHF. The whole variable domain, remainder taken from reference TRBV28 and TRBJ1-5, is DVKVTQSSRYLVKRTGEKVFLECVQDMDHENMFWYRQDPGLGLRLIYFSYDVKMKEKGDIPEGYSVSREKKERFSLILESASTNQTSMYLCASSLFWVGRQGLSGQPQHFGDGTRLSIL.

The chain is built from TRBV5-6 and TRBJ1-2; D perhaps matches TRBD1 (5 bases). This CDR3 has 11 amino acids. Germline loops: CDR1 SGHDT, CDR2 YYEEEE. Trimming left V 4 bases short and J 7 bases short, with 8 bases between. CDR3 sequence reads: CASSGGGGYTF. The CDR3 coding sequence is TGTGCCAGCAGCGGGGGGGGTGGCTACACCTTC.

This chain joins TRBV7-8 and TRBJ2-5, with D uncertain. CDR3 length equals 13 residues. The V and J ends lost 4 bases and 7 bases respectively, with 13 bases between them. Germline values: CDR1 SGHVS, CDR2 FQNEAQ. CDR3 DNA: TGTGCCAGCAGCTCCCTAGAAGACGGGACCCAGTACTTC. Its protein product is CASSSLEDGTQYF. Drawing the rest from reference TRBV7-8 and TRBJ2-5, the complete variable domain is GAGVSQSPRYKVAKRGQDVALRCDPISGHVSLFWYQQALGQGPEFLTYFQNEAQLDKSGLPSDRFFAERPEGSVSTLKIQRTQQEDSAVYLCASSSLEDGTQYFGPGTRLLVL.

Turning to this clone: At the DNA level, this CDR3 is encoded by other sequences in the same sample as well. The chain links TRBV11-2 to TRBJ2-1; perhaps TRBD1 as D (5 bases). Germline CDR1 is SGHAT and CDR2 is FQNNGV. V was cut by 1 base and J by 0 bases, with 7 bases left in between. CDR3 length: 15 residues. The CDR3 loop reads CASSLGGSSYNEQFF. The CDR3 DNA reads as TGTGCCAGCAGCTTAGGGGGCAGCTCCTACAATGAGCAGTTCTTC.

CDR3 sequence: CASTTNQDNEQFF. The CDR3 DNA sequence: TGTGCCAGCACTACGAACCAGGACAATGAGCAGTTCTTC. The V gene is TRBV6-1, the J gene TRBJ2-1; no reliable D call. Germline V lookup: CDR1 MNHNS, CDR2 SASEGT. This CDR3 region has 13 residues. The ends were cut back, 7 bases at V and 5 bases at J, with 12 bases in the middle.

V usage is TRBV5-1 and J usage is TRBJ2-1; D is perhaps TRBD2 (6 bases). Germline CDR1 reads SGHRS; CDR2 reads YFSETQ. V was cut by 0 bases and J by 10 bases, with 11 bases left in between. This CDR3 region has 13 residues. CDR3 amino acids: CASSLVASVEQFF. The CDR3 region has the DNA TGCGCCAGCAGCTTGGTGGCTAGCGTCGAGCAGTTCTTC.

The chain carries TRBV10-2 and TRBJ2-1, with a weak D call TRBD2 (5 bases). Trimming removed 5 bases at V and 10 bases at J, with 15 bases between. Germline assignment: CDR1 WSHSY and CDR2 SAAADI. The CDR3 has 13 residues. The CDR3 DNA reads TGCGCCAGCAGTTACACCTCGGGGAACGAGCAGTTCTTC. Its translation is CASSYTSGNEQFF.